This TCR beta chain is from a study of blood T cell repertoires in COVID-19. This table comes from immunoSEQ multiplex PCR, and its TCRdb copy is limited to in-frame clones, with some not included. The sample yields about 370,000 clones, more than 70% seen once. This clone was seen just once. CDR3 length: 11 residues. V shed 3 bases and J shed 3 bases, with 3 bases lying between them. Germline V gene lookup returns CDR1 MNHNS and CDR2 SASEGT. The clonotype originates from a woman aged 30 to 39 with COVID-19, enrolled during active disease. The source material was peripheral blood. The rearrangement uses TRBV6-1 and TRBJ2-7; D unresolved. CDR3: CASSDSYEQYF. The CDR3 DNA sequence: TGTGCCAGCAGTGACAGCTACGAGCAGTACTTC.